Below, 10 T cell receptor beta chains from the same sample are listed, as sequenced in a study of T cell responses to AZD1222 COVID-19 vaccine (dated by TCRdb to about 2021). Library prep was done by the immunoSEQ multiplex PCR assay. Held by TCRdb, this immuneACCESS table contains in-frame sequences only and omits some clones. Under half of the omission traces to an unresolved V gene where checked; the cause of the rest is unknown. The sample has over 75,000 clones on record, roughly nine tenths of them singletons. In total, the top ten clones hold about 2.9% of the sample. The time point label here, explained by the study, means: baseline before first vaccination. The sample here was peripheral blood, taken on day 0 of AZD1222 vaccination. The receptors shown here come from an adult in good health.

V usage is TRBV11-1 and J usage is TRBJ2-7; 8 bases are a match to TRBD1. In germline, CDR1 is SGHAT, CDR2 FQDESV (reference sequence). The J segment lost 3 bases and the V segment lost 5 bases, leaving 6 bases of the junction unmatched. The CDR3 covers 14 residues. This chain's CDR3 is CASSPGQGGYEQYF. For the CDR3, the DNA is TGTGCCAGCAGCCCTGGACAGGGCGGCTACGAGCAGTACTTC.

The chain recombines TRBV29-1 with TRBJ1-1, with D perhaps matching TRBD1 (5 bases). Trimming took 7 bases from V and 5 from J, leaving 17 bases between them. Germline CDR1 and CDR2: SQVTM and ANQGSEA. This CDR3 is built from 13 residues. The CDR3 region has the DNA TGCAGCGCTCCGGGGCCCAGGAGGACTGAAGCTTTCTTT. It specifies CSAPGPRRTEAFF.

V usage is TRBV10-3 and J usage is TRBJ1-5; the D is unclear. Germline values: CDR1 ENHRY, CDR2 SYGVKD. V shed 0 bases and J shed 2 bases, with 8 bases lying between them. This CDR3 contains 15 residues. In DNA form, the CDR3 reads TGTGCCATCAGTGAGTCAGGGATCGGCAATCAGCCCCAGCATTTT. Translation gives CAISESGIGNQPQHF.

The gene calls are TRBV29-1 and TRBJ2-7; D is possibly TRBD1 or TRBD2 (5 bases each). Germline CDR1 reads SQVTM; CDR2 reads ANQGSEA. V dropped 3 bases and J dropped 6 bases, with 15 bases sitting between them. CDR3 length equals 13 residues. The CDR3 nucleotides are TGCAGCGTTGAGCTCGGAAGAGGGACCGAGCAGTACTTC. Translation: CSVELGRGTEQYF.

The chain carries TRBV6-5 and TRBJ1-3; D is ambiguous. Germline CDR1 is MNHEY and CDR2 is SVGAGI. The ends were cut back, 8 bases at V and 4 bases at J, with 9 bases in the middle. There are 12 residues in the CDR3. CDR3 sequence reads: CASSGRGNTIYF. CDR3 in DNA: TGTGCCAGCTCCGGACGGGGAAACACCATATATTTT.

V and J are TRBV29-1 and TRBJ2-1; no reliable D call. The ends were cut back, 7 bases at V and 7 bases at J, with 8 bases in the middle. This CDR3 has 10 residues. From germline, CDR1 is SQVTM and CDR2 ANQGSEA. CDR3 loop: CSGGMNEQFF. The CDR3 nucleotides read TGCAGCGGTGGCATGAATGAGCAGTTCTTC.

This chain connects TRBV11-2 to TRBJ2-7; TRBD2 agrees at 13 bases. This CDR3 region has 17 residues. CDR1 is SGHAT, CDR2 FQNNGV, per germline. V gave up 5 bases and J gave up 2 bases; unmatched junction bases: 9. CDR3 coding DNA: TGTGCCAGCAGCCCCCCGCGACTAGCGGGAGGAACCTACGAGCAGTACTTC. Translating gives CASSPPRLAGGTYEQYF.

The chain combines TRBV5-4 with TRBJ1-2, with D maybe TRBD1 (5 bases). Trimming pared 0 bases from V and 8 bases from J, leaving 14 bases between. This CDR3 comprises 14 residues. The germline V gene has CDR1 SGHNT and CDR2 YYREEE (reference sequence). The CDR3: CASSLDRRSLGYTF. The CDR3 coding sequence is TGTGCCAGCAGCTTGGACAGGCGCTCTCTCGGCTACACCTTC.

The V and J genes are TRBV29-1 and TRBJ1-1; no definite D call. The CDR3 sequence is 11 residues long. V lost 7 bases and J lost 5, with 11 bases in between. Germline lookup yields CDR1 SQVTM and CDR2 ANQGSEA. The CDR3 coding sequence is TGCAGCGCGGATGATAGGACTGAAGCTTTCTTT. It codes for CSADDRTEAFF.

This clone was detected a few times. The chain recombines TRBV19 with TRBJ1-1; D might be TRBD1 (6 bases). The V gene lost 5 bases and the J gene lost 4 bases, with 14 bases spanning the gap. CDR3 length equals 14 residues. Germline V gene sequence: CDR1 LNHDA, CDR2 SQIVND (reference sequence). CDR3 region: CASSPDRRGTEAFF. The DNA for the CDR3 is TGTGCCAGTAGTCCCGACAGGAGGGGCACTGAAGCTTTCTTT.